This note documents a single T cell receptor beta chain sequence. CDR3 length: 15 amino acids. V was clipped by 0 bases and J by 8 bases; unmatched bases: 8. Germline lookup yields CDR1 MNHEY and CDR2 SVGEGT. Original data processing: Using reference gene primer amplification, nucleated cell counts were estimated. Produced via immunoSEQ multiplex PCR; TCRdb's table is partial and in-frame only. That table is the source of V, J and clone size, and D and trimming were worked out from the DNA. In the table there are under 150,000 clones, about nine tenths of which are singletons. The data were obtained in a study of blood T cell repertoires in COVID-19. Study at large: PBMCs, B-cell-depleted T cells, or T cells were the source of the cDNA or gDNA that made up the material.

The specimen sequenced was peripheral blood. The V call is TRBV6-2 or TRBV6-3, the J call TRBJ1-2; 8 bases align to TRBD1. The TCR comes from a man between 50 and 59 years old with active or convalescent COVID-19. CDR3 residues: CASSYSGQGARGYTF. In DNA, the CDR3 is TGTGCCAGCAGTTACTCGGGTCAGGGGGCGCGCGGCTACACCTTC.